The entry below describes one T cell receptor (beta chain). As yet, its antigen is unknown. 5' RACE that incorporated UMI labels was used to prepare the TRB cDNA libraries. TCRdb re-called the 5' RACE reads, yielding one record per CDR3 amino acid sequence without DNA. The listing contains under 150,000 distinct CDR3 sequences. Every subset of CD8+ T cells was sorted in triplicate at some 310,000 cells each. A CD45RO-CCR7+CD27+CD95- phenotype identified naive CD8+ T cells. These data originate in a study of CXCR3-negative and CXCR3-positive naive CD8 T cells. About the study: Roughly 140 million TRB reads were obtained in total, which works out to about 1.5 +/- 0.3 million per library. Study results and limitations: Relative to CXCR3-negative naive cells, CXCR3-positive naive cells had more hydrophobic TRB CDR3s.

Looked up from germline, CDR1 is SGHTS and CDR2 is YDEGEE. The CDR3 runs to 14 residues. Sequences were obtained from naive CXCR3+ CD8+ T cells from blood. Subset denoted: CD45RO-CCR7+CD27+CD95- naive CD8+ T cells expressing CXCR3 (TNR3+). This receptor was identified in a human donor in good health. Some clones in this sample may be carry-over from other donors' samples. This chain connects TRBV5-8 to TRBJ1-4; the TRBD1 assignment by TCRdb is unverifiable without DNA. CDR3 sequence reads: CASSLVLGGEKLFF.